Below are 22 T cell receptor beta chains sequenced from a single sample in a study of T cells in Graves' hyperthyroidism and ophthalmopathy. The CDR3 regions of TCR beta were amplified from RNA transcripts. HTBI primers drove first-round RT-PCR of the TCR CDR3. TCRdb processed the multiplex PCR reads anew with MiXCR; each CDR3 protein has one entry. This repertoire shows roughly 530,000 distinct CDR3 sequences, roughly 18% found once; its top ten account for under 20%. Sequences were obtained from blood. These receptors originate from a woman aged 18-29 years with Graves' ophthalmopathy.

This clonotype has a count of ten or more. The rearrangement links TRBV6-1 to TRBJ1-2; TRBD1 is a possible D gene (5 bases). The CDR3 extends over 14 amino acids. In germline, CDR1 is MNHNS, CDR2 SASEGT. The V gene lost 6 bases and the J gene lost 3 bases, with 14 bases spanning the gap. The CDR3 region has the DNA TGTGCCAGCAGCCCGCGGGACTCATACTATGGCTACACCTTC. Protein: CASSPRDSYYGYTF.

This clonotype occurred many times. This chain uses TRBV20-1 with TRBJ1-1, with D possibly matching TRBD1 (5 bases). Germline V gives CDR1 DFQATT, CDR2 SNEGSKA (reference sequence). Trimming took 6 bases from V and 6 from J, leaving 17 bases between them. The CDR3 totals 13 residues. The CDR3 loop reads CSAQGPRWPEAFF. CDR3 DNA: TGCAGTGCCCAGGGACCGCGGTGGCCTGAAGCTTTCTTT.

The chain uses TRBV25-1 and TRBJ1-1; 7 nucleotides match TRBD1. Germline lookup yields CDR1 MGHDK and CDR2 SYGVNS. After removal of 1 base from V and 11 bases from J, the junction contained 7 bases not matched to a gene. This CDR3 region has 13 residues. The CDR3 DNA reads as TGTGCCAGCAGTGAATCGACAGGGCGAGTCGCTTTCTTT. This codes for CASSESTGRVAFF.

This clonotype was counted a few times. The chain uses TRBV7-2 and TRBJ1-4, with D possibly TRBD1 on 6 matching bases. This CDR3 has 15 residues. CDR1 SGHTA and CDR2 FQGNSA come from the germline V gene. Trimming left V 2 bases short and J 4 bases short, with 11 bases between. CDR3 sequence reads: CASSLWGRYNEKLFF. The CDR3 nucleotides are TGTGCCAGCAGCTTATGGGGGCGGTATAATGAAAAACTGTTTTTT.

This clonotype came up many times. The chain couples TRBV27 to TRBJ1-2; D gene ambiguous. The CDR3 sequence is 14 residues long. V was clipped by 2 bases and J by 4 bases, with 11 bases between them. Germline values: CDR1 MNHEY, CDR2 SMNVEV (reference sequence). CDR3 nucleotides: TGTGCCAGCAGTTTAAGTGGGGTTGGCTATGGCTACACCTTC. It translates to CASSLSGVGYGYTF.

Many counts were recorded for this clonotype. The genes are TRBV12-3 or TRBV12-4 and TRBJ2-7, with 8 bases identical to TRBD2. The V and J ends lost 4 bases and 0 bases, in that order; junction bases with no gene match: 11. This CDR3 is built from 17 residues. The CDR3 sequence is CASSSPLGGGPSYEQYF. The CDR3 DNA is TGTGCCAGCAGTTCCCCTCTGGGCGGGGGGCCCTCCTACGAGCAGTACTTC.

This clonotype showed up just a few times. The junction and the germline gene differ at one end; a read error may be behind it. The chain is built from TRBV7-9 and TRBJ2-1; D is tentatively TRBD1 or TRBD2 (5 bases each). The germline CDR1 and CDR2 sequences are SEHNR and FQNEAQ (reference sequence). CDR3 length equals 16 residues. CDR3 nucleotide sequence: TGTGCCACTCACAACCCCCGGGACGCCACCTACAGTGAGCAGTTCTTC. Encoded protein: CATHNPRDATYSEQFF.

V and J are TRBV6-2 or TRBV6-3 and TRBJ1-5; D not resolved. Germline-derived CDR1 and CDR2 are MNHEY and SVGEGT. Trimming took 0 bases from V and 6 from J, leaving 6 bases between them. The CDR3 runs 13 residues. The DNA for the CDR3 is TGTGCCAGCAGTTACTCCTACGGTCAGCCCCAGCATTTT. Its translation is CASSYSYGQPQHF.

This clonotype was recorded many times. This chain uses TRBV7-2 with TRBJ2-1; TRBD2 matches 8 bases. CDR3 length equals 15 residues. V gave up 1 base and J gave up 4 bases; unmatched junction bases: 3. Germline V gives CDR1 SGHTA, CDR2 FQGNSA. CDR3 DNA: TGTGCCAGCAGCTTAGGGGCGGGAGGTTACAATGAGCAGTTCTTC. Encoded protein: CASSLGAGGYNEQFF.

This clonotype was counted at least ten times. This sequence joins TRBV7-2 and TRBJ1-1; TRBD1 agrees at 8 bases. Germline trimming cut 3 bases from V and 1 base from J; bases unmatched to any gene: 4. CDR3 length equals 15 residues. Germline V gene lookup returns CDR1 SGHTA and CDR2 FQGNSA. The CDR3 nucleotides are TGTGCCAGCAGCTTCGACAGGGGAAAGAACACTGAAGCTTTCTTT. This translates into CASSFDRGKNTEAFF.

Comments on this clonotype: A clone one base away is much larger, so this may be a read error. The chain combines TRBV28 with TRBJ1-1; tentative D call: TRBD1 (6 bases). The germline V gene encodes CDR1 MDHEN and CDR2 SYDVKM. The V gene lost 7 bases and the J gene lost 8 bases, with 20 bases spanning the gap. There are 14 residues in the CDR3. CDR3 sequence: CASKLRDKTVEAFF. Written as DNA, the CDR3 is TGTGCCAGCAAGTTGCGGGACAAAACTGTCGAAGCTTTCTTT.

The chain employs TRBV6-1 and TRBJ1-2, with D possibly TRBD1 on 6 matching bases. Trimming removed 8 bases from V and 4 bases from J, with 8 bases in between. Germline CDR1 is MNHNS and CDR2 is SASEGT. This CDR3 region has 11 residues. The CDR3 spells CASGDTYGYTF. The DNA for the CDR3 is TGTGCCAGCGGGGACACCTATGGCTACACCTTC.

Only one count was recorded for this clonotype. CDR3 in DNA: TGCAGTGCTAGCTTAGGGACACCACCATCTATAGGCTACACCTTC. Translation: CSASLGTPPSIGYTF. The V gene is TRBV20-1, the J gene TRBJ1-2, with D maybe TRBD1 (6 bases). The CDR3 is 15 amino acids. Germline lookup yields CDR1 DFQATT and CDR2 SNEGSKA (reference sequence). V was pared by 3 bases and J by 8 bases, with 22 bases between.

There are many counts of this clonotype. J is TRBJ1-1 and V is TRBV20-1; 7 bases agree with TRBD1. From germline, CDR1 is DFQATT and CDR2 SNEGSKA (reference sequence). The V and J ends lost 4 bases and 5 bases, in that order; junction bases with no gene match: 10. This CDR3 spans 14 amino acids. The CDR3: CSATARGEETEAFF. CDR3 DNA: TGCAGTGCTACCGCCAGGGGGGAGGAAACTGAAGCTTTCTTT.

The V and J genes are TRBV4-1 and TRBJ2-3; D may be TRBD1 (5 bases). Trimming stripped 1 base from V and 2 bases from J, with 7 bases between. The V gene's germline CDR1 is MGHRA and CDR2 YSYEKL. This CDR3 has 14 residues. The CDR3 loop reads CASSQGQNTDTQYF. CDR3 DNA sequence: TGCGCCAGCAGCCAAGGACAGAACACAGATACGCAGTATTTT.

In this sample, this clonotype turned up a few times. A much larger clone differs by one base, so this may be a read error. The chain uses TRBV10-3 and TRBJ1-1, with a tentative D call TRBD1 (5 bases). Germline lookup yields CDR1 ENHRY and CDR2 SYGVKD. This CDR3 is 12 amino acids long. The V gene lost 4 bases and the J gene lost 7 bases, with 10 bases spanning the gap. CDR3 region: CAISVGDIEAFF. DNA of the CDR3: TGTGCCATCAGTGTAGGGGATATTGAAGCTTTCTTT.

This clonotype was detected only a few times. This chain joins TRBV7-6 and TRBJ2-1, with 8 bases aligning to TRBD2. Germline values: CDR1 SGHVS, CDR2 FNYEAQ. The CDR3 runs to 16 residues. V shed 5 bases, J shed 8 bases, and the junction held 14 bases outside the gene matches. CDR3 nucleotides: TGTGCCAGCAGCGGAGGACTAGCTGGGCGAGGGTATGAGCAGTTCTTC. Its translation is CASSGGLAGRGYEQFF.

This clonotype was detected ten times or more. The chain combines TRBV7-2 with TRBJ1-6, with D possibly being TRBD1 (6 bases). The CDR3 covers 15 residues. Germline V gene lookup returns CDR1 SGHTA and CDR2 FQGNSA. V lost 5 bases, J lost 2 bases, and 10 bases lay in between. The CDR3, as DNA: TGTGCCAGCAGCCCACAGGGTGCCTATAATTCACCCCTCCACTTT. Its protein is CASSPQGAYNSPLHF.

This clonotype occurred many times. The gene calls are TRBV28 and TRBJ2-7; 7 positions match TRBD1. The V segment lost 8 bases and the J segment 0 bases; nucleotides outside the gene matches: 4. There are 13 residues in the CDR3. Germline V CDR1 and CDR2: MDHEN, SYDVKM. The CDR3 DNA reads TGTGCCAGCCTCCGGGACAGCTCCTACGAGCAGTACTTC. It is translated as CASLRDSSYEQYF.

This chain joins TRBV5-1 and TRBJ2-3, with 9 bases matching TRBD1. Germline lookup yields CDR1 SGHRS and CDR2 YFSETQ. The CDR3 is 13 residues long. V was clipped by 6 bases and J by 7 bases; unmatched bases: 6. CDR3 region: CASTIQGANTQYF. The CDR3 bases are TGCGCCAGCACAATACAGGGGGCGAATACGCAGTATTTT.

Ten or more counts support this clonotype. The chain joins TRBV20-1 to TRBJ2-1, with 9 bases lining up with TRBD2. The V and J ends lost 1 base and 1 base, in that order; junction bases with no gene match: 2. Looked up from germline, CDR1 is DFQATT and CDR2 is SNEGSKA (reference sequence). The CDR3 has 15 amino acids. The CDR3 bases are TGCAGTGCTAGAGTCAGCGGGAGGTCCTACAATGAGCAGTTCTTC. Amino acid sequence: CSARVSGRSYNEQFF.

This clonotype was seen repeatedly, ten times or more. V is TRBV28 and J is TRBJ2-7; a weak D match, TRBD1 (5 bases). Germline values: CDR1 MDHEN, CDR2 SYDVKM. V gave up 6 bases and J gave up 1 base, with 10 bases separating them. The CDR3 sequence is 13 residues long. DNA of the CDR3: TGTGCCAGCAGATCGACAGAATCCTACGAGCAGTACTTC. This codes for CASRSTESYEQYF.